This T cell receptor (beta chain) was sequenced in a study of OX40 agonist ivuxolimab in advanced cancers. As for the study in general: Partial responses were seen in three patients, one with hepatocellular carcinoma and two with cutaneous melanoma. General study points: Expanded clones belonging to CD8+ T cells outnumbered, on average, those of CD4+. In the expanded peripheral T cells, antigen specificity was never determined.

The V and J ends lost 4 bases and 0 bases respectively, with 4 bases between them. The germline V gene encodes CDR1 MDHEN and CDR2 SYDVKM. The CDR3 covers 14 residues. As for this clone: Antigen specificity is unknown.

Sequencing used immunoSEQ multiplex PCR; TCRdb keeps in-frame clones, though not all of them. Counted here are around 66,000 clones, around 91% occurring once; the ten biggest clones make up roughly 10%. Samples of blood were obtained at baseline, on cycle 4 day 1, and on cycle 7 day 1. This material consisted of CD4+ or CD8+ T cells sorted from blood, taken in a trial of the OX40 agonist ivuxolimab. This receptor was taken from an adult with an advanced solid tumor such as melanoma, head and neck, liver or kidney cancer. The chain joins TRBV28 to TRBJ2-6; D gene unclear. This CDR3 is CASSWASGANVLTF. As DNA, the CDR3 is TGTGCCAGCAGTTGGGCCTCTGGGGCCAACGTCCTGACTTTC.